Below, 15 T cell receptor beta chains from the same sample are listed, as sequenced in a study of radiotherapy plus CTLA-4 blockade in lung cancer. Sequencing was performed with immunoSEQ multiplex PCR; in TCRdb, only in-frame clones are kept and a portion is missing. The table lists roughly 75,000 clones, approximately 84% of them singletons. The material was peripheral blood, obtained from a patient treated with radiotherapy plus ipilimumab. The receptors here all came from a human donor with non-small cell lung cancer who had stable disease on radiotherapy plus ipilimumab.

This CDR3 is CSVEVGTLGETQYF. The CDR3 nucleotides read TGCAGCGTTGAAGTCGGGACCCTGGGGGAGACCCAGTACTTC. This sequence joins TRBV29-1 and TRBJ2-5; either TRBD1 or TRBD2 may supply D (5 bases each). CDR1 SQVTM and CDR2 ANQGSEA come from the germline V gene. The CDR3 runs 14 residues. Trimming took 1 base from V and 5 from J, leaving 14 bases between them. The whole variable domain, filled in from reference TRBV29-1 and TRBJ2-5, reads SAVISQKPSRDICQRGTSLTIQCQVDSQVTMMFWYRQQPGQSLTLIATANQGSEATYESGFVIDKFPISRPNLTFSTLTVSNMSPEDSSIYLCSVEVGTLGETQYFGPGTRLLVL.

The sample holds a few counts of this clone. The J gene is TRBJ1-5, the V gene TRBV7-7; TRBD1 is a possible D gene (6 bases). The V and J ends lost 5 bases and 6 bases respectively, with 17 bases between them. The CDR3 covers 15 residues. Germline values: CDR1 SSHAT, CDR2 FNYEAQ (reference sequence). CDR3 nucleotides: TGTGCCAGCAGCCCCCCGGGCGGAGGGGGTCAGCCCCAGCATTTT. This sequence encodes CASSPPGGGGQPQHF.

CDR3 loop: CASSSGSGGPQHF. The CDR3, as DNA: TGTGCCAGCAGCTCCGGGTCTGGGGGGCCCCAGCATTTT. V is TRBV7-2 and J is TRBJ1-5, with TRBD1 as a possible D gene (5 bases). CDR3 length: 13 residues. Trimming took off 4 bases at V and 9 bases at J, with 13 bases between the two ends. The germline CDR1 and CDR2 sequences are SGHTA and FQGNSA.

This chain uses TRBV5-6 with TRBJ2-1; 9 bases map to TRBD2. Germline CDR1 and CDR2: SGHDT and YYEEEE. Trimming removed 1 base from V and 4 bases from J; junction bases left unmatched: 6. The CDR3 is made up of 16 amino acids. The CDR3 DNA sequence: TGTGCCAGCAGCTTGTTTGGGACTAGCAGTTACAATGAGCAGTTCTTC. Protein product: CASSLFGTSSYNEQFF.

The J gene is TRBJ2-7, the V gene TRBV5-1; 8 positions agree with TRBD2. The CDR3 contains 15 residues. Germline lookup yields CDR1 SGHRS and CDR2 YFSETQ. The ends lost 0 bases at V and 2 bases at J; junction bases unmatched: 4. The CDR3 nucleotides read TGCGCCAGCAGCTTGGAACTAGCGGCACCCTACGAGCAGTACTTC. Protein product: CASSLELAAPYEQYF.

The CDR3 here is CASSEARHNTDTQYF. The CDR3 DNA sequence: TGTGCCAGCAGTGAAGCCCGACATAACACAGATACGCAGTATTTT. The chain combines TRBV2 with TRBJ2-3; D is uncertain. CDR1 is SNHLY and CDR2 is FYNNEI in the germline V gene. The V and J ends lost 0 bases and 2 bases respectively, with 9 bases between them. The CDR3 runs 15 residues.

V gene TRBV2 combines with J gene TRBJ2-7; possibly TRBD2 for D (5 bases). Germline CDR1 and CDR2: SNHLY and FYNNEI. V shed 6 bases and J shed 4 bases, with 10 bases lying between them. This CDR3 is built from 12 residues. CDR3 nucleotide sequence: TGTGCCAGCAGAGACGGGGTGTACGAGCAGTACTTC. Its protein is CASRDGVYEQYF. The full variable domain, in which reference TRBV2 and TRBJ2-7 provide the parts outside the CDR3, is EPEVTQTPSHQVTQMGQEVILRCVPISNHLYFYWYRQILGQKVEFLVSFYNNEISEKSEIFDDQFSVERPDGSNFTLKIRSTKLEDSAMYFCASRDGVYEQYFGPGTRLTVT.

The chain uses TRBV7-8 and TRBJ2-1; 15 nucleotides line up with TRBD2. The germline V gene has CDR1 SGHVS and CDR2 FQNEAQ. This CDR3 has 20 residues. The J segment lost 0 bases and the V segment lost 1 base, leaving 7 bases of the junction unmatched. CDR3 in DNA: TGTGCCAGCAGCTTAGGCGGGACTAGCGGGAGGAGGAGCTCCTACAATGAGCAGTTCTTC. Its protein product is CASSLGGTSGRRSSYNEQFF.

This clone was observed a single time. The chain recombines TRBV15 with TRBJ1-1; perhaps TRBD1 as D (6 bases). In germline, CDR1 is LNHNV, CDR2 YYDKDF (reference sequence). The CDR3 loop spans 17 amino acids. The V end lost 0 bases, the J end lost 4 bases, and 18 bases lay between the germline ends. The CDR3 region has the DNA TGTGCCACCAGCAGAGATCCTCGGGGGGCGCGATCCACTGAAGCTTTCTTT. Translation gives CATSRDPRGARSTEAFF.

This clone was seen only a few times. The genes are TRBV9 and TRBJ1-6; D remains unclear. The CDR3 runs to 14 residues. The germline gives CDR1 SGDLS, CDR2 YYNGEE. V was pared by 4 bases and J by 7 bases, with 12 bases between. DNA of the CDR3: TGTGCCAGCAGCTCGGACTCTGTCAATTCACCCCTCCACTTT. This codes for CASSSDSVNSPLHF.

The CDR3 loop is CASSFGGDTQYF. In nucleotides, the CDR3 is TGTGCCAGCAGTTTCGGGGGGGATACGCAGTATTTT. V is TRBV6-5 and J is TRBJ2-3, with 7 bases aligning to TRBD2. The germline V gene encodes CDR1 MNHEY and CDR2 SVGAGI. CDR3 length equals 12 residues. V shed 4 bases, J shed 6 bases, and the junction held 1 base outside the gene matches.

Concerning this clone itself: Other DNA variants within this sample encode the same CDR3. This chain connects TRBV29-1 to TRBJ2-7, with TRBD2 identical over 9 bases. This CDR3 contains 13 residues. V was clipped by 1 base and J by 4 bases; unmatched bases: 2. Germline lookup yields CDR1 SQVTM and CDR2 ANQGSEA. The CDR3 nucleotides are TGCAGCGTTGAAGGGCTAGCGGGGTACGAGCAGTACTTC. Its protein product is CSVEGLAGYEQYF.

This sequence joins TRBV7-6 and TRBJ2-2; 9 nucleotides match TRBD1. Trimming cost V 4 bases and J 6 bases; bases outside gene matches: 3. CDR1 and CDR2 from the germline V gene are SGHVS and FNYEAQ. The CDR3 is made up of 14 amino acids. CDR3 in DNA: TGTGCCAGCAGCTCACGGGACAGGGCCGGGGAGCTGTTTTTT. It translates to CASSSRDRAGELFF.

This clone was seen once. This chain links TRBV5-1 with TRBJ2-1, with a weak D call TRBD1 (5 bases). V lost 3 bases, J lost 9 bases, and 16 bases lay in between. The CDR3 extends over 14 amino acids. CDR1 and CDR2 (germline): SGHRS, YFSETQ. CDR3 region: CASSSQGRASEQFF. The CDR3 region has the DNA TGCGCCAGCAGCTCTCAGGGCAGGGCCTCTGAGCAGTTCTTC. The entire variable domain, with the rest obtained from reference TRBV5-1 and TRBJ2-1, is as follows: KAGVTQTPRYLIKTRGQQVTLSCSPISGHRSVSWYQQTPGQGLQFLFEYFSETQRNKGNFPGRFSGRQFSNSRSEMNVSTLELGDSALYLCASSSQGRASEQFFGPGTRLTVL.

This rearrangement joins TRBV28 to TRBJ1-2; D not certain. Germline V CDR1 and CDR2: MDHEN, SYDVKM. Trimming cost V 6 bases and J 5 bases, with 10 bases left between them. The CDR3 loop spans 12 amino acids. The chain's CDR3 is CASSRGLYGYTF. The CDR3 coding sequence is TGTGCCAGCAGCAGAGGGCTGTATGGCTACACCTTC.